The 22 T cell receptor beta chains reported below all come from one sample, sequenced in a study of blood T cell repertoires in COVID-19. Generated by immunoSEQ multiplex PCR, the TCRdb table keeps only in-frame clones and is missing some. The profile covers some 200,000 clones, with 80% to 85% appearing a single time and 2.6% taken by the ten largest. Sequences were obtained from peripheral blood. The source is a human donor with acute or convalescent COVID-19. The donor label of this sample is uncertain.

This chain connects TRBV7-3 to TRBJ2-7, with 9 bases identical to TRBD1. CDR3 length equals 15 residues. Germline CDR1 SGHTA, CDR2 FQGTGA. The V and J ends lost 3 bases and 4 bases, in that order; junction bases with no gene match: 7. CDR3 residues: CASSLGQGRGYEQYF. The CDR3 DNA is TGTGCCAGCAGCTTGGGACAGGGAAGAGGGTACGAGCAGTACTTC.

The CDR3 sequence is CASSLEREAGELFF. DNA for the CDR3: TGTGCCAGCAGTTTGGAGCGGGAAGCCGGGGAGCTGTTTTTT. The chain is built from TRBV28 and TRBJ2-2; 7 bases are shared with TRBD2. This CDR3 contains 14 residues. From germline, CDR1 is MDHEN and CDR2 SYDVKM. V was clipped by 3 bases and J by 6 bases; unmatched bases: 4. The complete variable domain, with remaining parts taken from reference TRBV28 and TRBJ2-2, reads DVKVTQSSRYLVKRTGEKVFLECVQDMDHENMFWYRQDPGLGLRLIYFSYDVKMKEKGDIPEGYSVSREKKERFSLILESASTNQTSMYLCASSLEREAGELFFGEGSRLTVL.

This rearrangement joins TRBV19 to TRBJ1-1; TRBD1 might be the D (6 bases). V lost 6 bases, J lost 8 bases, and 22 bases lay in between. Germline V gene lookup returns CDR1 LNHDA and CDR2 SQIVND (reference sequence). CDR3 size: 15 residues. The CDR3 DNA sequence: TGTGCCAGTAGAGTAGAGGAGGCAGGGACACCCGAAGCTTTCTTT. Its protein is CASRVEEAGTPEAFF.

The gene calls are TRBV7-2 and TRBJ2-7; 9 bases are shared with TRBD2. After removal of 6 bases from V and 7 bases from J, the junction contained 10 bases not matched to a gene. This CDR3 contains 14 residues. Germline CDR1 SGHTA, CDR2 FQGNSA. In DNA form, the CDR3 reads TGTGCCAGCAGACAGACTAGCGGTAGAAGTGAGCAGTACTTC. Its translation is CASRQTSGRSEQYF.

The gene calls are TRBV7-9 and TRBJ1-6, with TRBD1 identical over 8 bases. The V and J ends lost 4 bases and 4 bases, in that order; junction bases with no gene match: 3. The CDR3 has 15 residues. Germline values: CDR1 SEHNR, CDR2 FQNEAQ (reference sequence). As DNA, the CDR3 is TGTGCCAGCAGCTCCGACAGGGGATATAATTCACCCCTCCACTTT. Its protein is CASSSDRGYNSPLHF.

The J gene is TRBJ2-3, the V gene TRBV7-9, with 7 bases fitting TRBD2. With 6 bases clipped from V and 1 base from J, the junction kept 10 bases outside the gene matches. CDR1 is SEHNR and CDR2 is FQNEAQ in the germline V gene (reference sequence). The CDR3 is 16 amino acids. For the CDR3, the DNA is TGTGCCAGCAGTCCGGTGGGGCTAGCGGGCACAGATACGCAGTATTTT. Protein: CASSPVGLAGTDTQYF. Combining the CDR3 with reference TRBV7-9 and TRBJ2-3 gives the whole variable domain DTGVSQNPRHKITKRGQNVTFRCDPISEHNRLYWYRQTLGQGPEFLTYFQNEAQLEKSRLLSDRFSAERPKGSFSTLEIQRTEQGDSAMYLCASSPVGLAGTDTQYFGPGTRLTVL.

The chain is built from TRBV30 and TRBJ2-7; 7 bases are shared with TRBD1. Per germline, CDR1 GTSNPN and CDR2 SVGIG (reference sequence). This CDR3 has 17 amino acids. The J segment lost 4 bases and the V segment lost 3 bases, leaving 18 bases of the junction unmatched. The CDR3 here is CAWRAVGQPKRSYEQYF. CDR3 DNA: TGTGCCTGGAGGGCTGTGGGACAGCCTAAACGGTCTTACGAGCAGTACTTC.

V and J are TRBV28 and TRBJ1-2; unclear D gene. The V gene's germline CDR1 is MDHEN and CDR2 SYDVKM. V gave up 8 bases and J gave up 4 bases, with 11 bases separating them. The CDR3 is made up of 12 amino acids. CDR3 nucleotide sequence: TGTGCCAGCTCTTCGGGAATCTATGGCTACACCTTC. Translating it yields CASSSGIYGYTF.

V is TRBV5-6 and J is TRBJ2-7; D is perhaps TRBD1 (5 bases). CDR1 is SGHDT, CDR2 YYEEEE, per germline. The CDR3 extends over 14 amino acids. V was shortened by 4 bases and J by 3 bases, with 14 bases between the two germline ends. CDR3 nucleotide sequence: TGTGCCAGCAGCCCCCAGGGTGAAATCTACGAGCAGTACTTC. It translates to CASSPQGEIYEQYF.

The rearrangement uses TRBV5-1 and TRBJ2-6; D gene unclear. CDR3 length equals 14 residues. Germline V gene sequence: CDR1 SGHRS, CDR2 YFSETQ. The V end lost 2 bases, the J end lost 1 base, and 4 bases lay between the germline ends. CDR3 DNA sequence: TGCGCCAGCAGCTTTCAGTCTGGGGCCAACGTCCTGACTTTC. Its protein product is CASSFQSGANVLTF.

This clone was seen a few times. The gene calls are TRBV6-6 and TRBJ1-4, with D tentatively TRBD1 (6 bases). Germline V gene sequence: CDR1 MNHNY, CDR2 SVGAGI (reference sequence). Trimming removed 4 bases from V and 5 bases from J, with 17 bases in between. CDR3 length: 16 amino acids. DNA of the CDR3: TGTGCCAGCAGTTTTTACCAGGGGACAAGGAATGAAAAACTGTTTTTT. Translating gives CASSFYQGTRNEKLFF.

V usage is TRBV30 and J usage is TRBJ1-1; the D gene is possibly TRBD1 (5 bases). The CDR3 loop spans 13 amino acids. The V end was cut by 3 bases, the J end by 6 bases, with 14 bases between. Germline V lookup: CDR1 GTSNPN, CDR2 SVGIG (reference sequence). CDR3 in DNA: TGTGCCTGGAGCCCGGGGAGGGGCGCTGAAGCTTTCTTT. Translated: CAWSPGRGAEAFF.

This chain links TRBV7-2 with TRBJ2-5; D is uncertain. The CDR3 is 13 residues long. The germline V gene encodes CDR1 SGHTA and CDR2 FQGNSA. V was clipped by 5 bases and J by 5 bases, with 12 bases between them. The CDR3 nucleotides are TGTGCCAGCAGCCCCGGGTCATGGGAGACCCAGTACTTC. Encoded protein: CASSPGSWETQYF.

DNA of the CDR3: TGTGCCAGCAGGATGGACACCTTTTCCTCCTACGAGCAGTACTTC. Its translation is CASRMDTFSSYEQYF. The chain is built from TRBV2 and TRBJ2-7; D is possibly TRBD1 (5 bases). The V gene lost 6 bases and the J gene lost 0 bases, with 15 bases spanning the gap. Germline CDR1 is SNHLY and CDR2 is FYNNEI. The CDR3 is made up of 15 amino acids.

The rearrangement joins TRBV6-6 to TRBJ2-2; 9 nucleotides match TRBD1. Germline V lookup: CDR1 MNHNY, CDR2 SVGAGI (reference sequence). The CDR3 sequence is 16 residues long. The J segment lost 8 bases and the V segment lost 4 bases, leaving 11 bases of the junction unmatched. CDR3 residues: CASSSQTTGGTGELFF. The DNA of the CDR3 is TGTGCCAGCAGTTCACAGACGACAGGGGGGACAGGGGAGCTGTTTTTT.

CDR3 sequence: CASSYVAGGREKLFF. The CDR3 DNA reads TGTGCCAGCAGTTACGTCGCAGGGGGGAGGGAAAAACTGTTTTTT. This rearrangement joins TRBV6-5 to TRBJ1-4, with 7 bases fitting TRBD1. The CDR3 sequence is 15 residues long. Germline values: CDR1 MNHEY, CDR2 SVGAGI. V gave up 2 bases and J gave up 8 bases; unmatched junction bases: 8.

This clone was seen a handful of times. This chain joins TRBV5-1 and TRBJ2-3; 7 bases are shared with TRBD1. The V and J ends lost 0 bases and 2 bases, in that order; junction bases with no gene match: 6. Per germline, CDR1 SGHRS and CDR2 YFSETQ. This CDR3 comprises 16 residues. The CDR3 spells CASSLAQGRTTDTQYF. The CDR3 DNA follows: TGCGCCAGCAGCTTGGCACAGGGGCGTACCACAGATACGCAGTATTTT.

The chain uses TRBV2 and TRBJ1-5, with 10 bases fitting TRBD1. J was trimmed by 5 bases and V by 6 bases; bases with no gene match: 4. Germline CDR1 SNHLY, CDR2 FYNNEI. This CDR3 comprises 14 residues. The CDR3 loop is CASSGDRGDQPQHF. CDR3 DNA sequence: TGTGCCAGCAGCGGGGACAGGGGCGATCAGCCCCAGCATTTT.

This clone was seen more than once but under ten times. The chain uses TRBV7-8 and TRBJ2-1; D is undetermined. Trimming took 6 bases from V and 0 from J, leaving 21 bases between them. Germline CDR1 reads SGHVS; CDR2 reads FQNEAQ. This CDR3 is 18 amino acids long. DNA of the CDR3: TGTGCCAGCAGACCCAGTTTAGCCCGGATACGCTCCTACAATGAGCAGTTCTTC. Its translation is CASRPSLARIRSYNEQFF.

The V and J genes are TRBV5-6 and TRBJ2-5, with D possibly matching TRBD1 (5 bases). CDR1 is SGHDT and CDR2 is YYEEEE in the germline V gene. V shed 0 bases and J shed 6 bases, with 12 bases lying between them. The CDR3 contains 14 residues. In nucleotides, the CDR3 is TGTGCCAGCAGCTTGGGGCAGGGATGGAAGACCCAGTACTTC. This translates into CASSLGQGWKTQYF.

J is TRBJ2-7 and V is TRBV27; D possibly corresponds to TRBD1 (6 bases). V lost 2 bases, J lost 5 bases, and 16 bases lay in between. The CDR3 sequence is 15 residues long. Germline CDR1 reads MNHEY; CDR2 reads SMNVEV (reference sequence). The CDR3 DNA is TGTGCCAGCAGTTTACGGGTTGACTGGGGGCACGAGCAGTACTTC. It codes for CASSLRVDWGHEQYF.

J is TRBJ1-4 and V is TRBV28, with D hard to call. The CDR3 spans 13 residues. Deletions cut 6 bases from V and 8 bases from J, with 13 bases between. CDR1 MDHEN and CDR2 SYDVKM come from the germline V gene. The CDR3 nucleotides are TGTGCCAGCAGCCGAGGGCGGGCGGAAAAACTGTTTTTT. Residues: CASSRGRAEKLFF.